Sequencing of this T cell receptor (beta chain) was carried out in a study of PD-1 blockade in classical Hodgkin lymphoma. Study-level points and caveats: Newly diagnosed patients reportedly trailed healthy donors in baseline TCR diversity. Why the repertoires differ is still unclear, perhaps disease activity or prior therapy.

V shed 4 bases and J shed 0 bases, with 9 bases lying between them. This CDR3 has 14 amino acids. Germline CDR1 reads SNHLY; CDR2 reads FYNNEI. Using immunoSEQ multiplex PCR, the repertoire was profiled, and TCRdb retains in-frame clones only, with some absent. The table includes some 70,000 clones, over 90% detected once. Notes on this clone: No antigen is known for it.

Time point reported: newly diagnosed, previously untreated cHL patient sample. This chain uses TRBV2 with TRBJ1-1; D is undetermined. This TCR derives from a human donor with classical Hodgkin lymphoma. Sequencing used peripheral blood mononuclear cells (PBMCs). The CDR3 reads CASSGVRMNTEAFF. The CDR3, as DNA: TGTGCCAGCAGTGGTGTCCGCATGAACACTGAAGCTTTCTTT.